Sequencing of this T cell receptor (beta chain) was carried out in a study of T cell repertoires in cytomegalovirus infection. In TCRdb, the reads were re-called with MiXCR into one record per CDR3 protein. The repertoire holds around 630,000 distinct CDR3 sequences, with 20% to 30% as singletons. Germline V gives CDR1 LGHNT, CDR2 FRNRAP. J gave up 2 bases and V 1 base, and 12 bases lay outside the gene matches. The CDR3 sequence is 18 residues long. Sequencing was performed on CD8+ T cells from PBMCs. The genes are TRBV12-5 and TRBJ2-3; 7 bases align to TRBD1. The receptor was isolated from a human donor in good health (CMV status not recorded). Some clones in this sample may be carry-over from other donors' samples. The CDR3 DNA follows: TGTGCTAGTGGTTTGGCTCTCCGGGGACAGCCACCCACAGATACGCAGTATTTT. This codes for CASGLALRGQPPTDTQYF.